A single sample gave rise to the 29 T cell receptor beta chains below, sequenced in a study of vaccination and CD4 T cells after COVID-19. The antigens for these receptors are not known. Scientists ran DNA taken from cultured CD4+ T cells through the Oncomine TCR Beta short-read assay for sequencing. TCRdb called the PCR reads again in MiXCR, with one record for every CDR3 protein. The sample holds roughly 24,000 distinct CDR3 sequences; 40% to 50% are singletons and the top ten take approximately 11%. The treatment: approximately 10-day PBMC culture with coronavirus spike peptide pools or control peptides (ViraFEST assay). Sequenced input: CD4+ T cells from blood, cultured in vitro. Source of these receptors: a human donor who had recovered from COVID-19.

The chain links TRBV5-6 to TRBJ1-5; D not resolved. The CDR3 contains 13 residues. V was trimmed by 1 base and J by 6 bases, leaving 8 bases between them. Germline CDR1 and CDR2: SGHDT and YYEEEE. In nucleotides, the CDR3 is TGTGCCAGCAGCTTGCGTTGGGGTCAGCCCCAGCATTTT. This gives the protein CASSLRWGQPQHF.

Of note for this clonotype: Relative to the germline gene, one junction end is altered; a read error may explain this. V and J are TRBV7-7 and TRBJ1-4; unclear D gene. CDR1 is SSHAT and CDR2 is FNYEAQ in the germline V gene (reference sequence). The CDR3 consists of 13 residues. CDR3: CASSFQFNEKLFF. The CDR3 DNA reads TGTGCTAGCAGCTTCCAGTTTAATGAAAAACTGTTTTTT. Based on the CDR3 plus reference TRBV7-7 and TRBJ1-4, the full variable domain is GAGVSQSPRYKVTKRGQDVTLRCDPISSHATLYWYQQALGQGPEFLTYFNYEAQPDKSGLPSDRFSAERPEGSISTLTIQRTEQRDSAMYRCASSFQFNEKLFFGSGTQLSVL.

This chain connects TRBV6-2 or TRBV6-3 to TRBJ1-3; 7 bases are shared with TRBD1. The CDR3 length is 17 residues. Per the germline V gene, CDR1 is MNHEY and CDR2 is SVGEGT. The V segment lost 4 bases and the J segment 4 bases; nucleotides outside the gene matches: 13. In DNA form, the CDR3 reads TGTGCCAGCAGTTTAGCCTCACAGGGGTTCTCCGGAAACACCATATATTTT. This sequence encodes CASSLASQGFSGNTIYF.

This clonotype is large by share. The chain uses TRBV12-3 or TRBV12-4 and TRBJ2-3, with D uncertain. The CDR3 consists of 13 residues. V lost 7 bases and J 9 bases, leaving 17 bases between the germline ends. The CDR3 here is CASIPPGSGTQYF. The DNA of the CDR3 is TGTGCCAGCATCCCCCCCGGTTCTGGAACGCAGTATTTT.

The DNA of the CDR3 is TGTGCCAGCAGTTACTCATCCAGGGTAATCAATCAGCCCCAGCATTTT. It specifies CASSYSSRVINQPQHF. The gene calls are TRBV28 and TRBJ1-5; possible D gene TRBD1, 5 bases. The CDR3 has 16 residues. CDR1 and CDR2 from the germline V gene are MDHEN and SYDVKM. V dropped 4 bases and J dropped 3 bases, with 16 bases sitting between them.

The CDR3: CSASRAYEQYF. CDR3 nucleotides: TGCAGTGCTAGCAGGGCCTACGAGCAGTACTTC. The genes are TRBV20-1 and TRBJ2-7, with D maybe TRBD1 (5 bases). In germline, CDR1 is DFQATT, CDR2 SNEGSKA (reference sequence). With 3 bases removed from V and 2 bases from J, the gap between germline ends came to 5 bases. The CDR3 is 11 residues long.

This clonotype was detected a few times. The chain uses TRBV7-2 and TRBJ2-7, with no clear D. Deletions cut 5 bases from V and 10 bases from J, with 12 bases between. This CDR3 spans 11 amino acids. Germline V lookup: CDR1 SGHTA, CDR2 FQGNSA. CDR3 sequence: CASSPALEQYF. The CDR3 coding sequence is TGTGCCAGCAGCCCCGCCTTAGAACAGTACTTC.

The chain combines TRBV7-9 with TRBJ1-3; D unresolved. Germline CDR1 is SEHNR and CDR2 is FQNEAQ (reference sequence). Trimming took 2 bases from V and 0 from J, leaving 11 bases between them. The CDR3 runs 16 residues. Written as DNA, the CDR3 is TGTGCCAGCAGCTTATACCGGGCCGCCTCTGGAAACACCATATATTTT. The encoded protein is CASSLYRAASGNTIYF.

CDR3 residues: CASTRGEGIQYF. The CDR3 DNA reads as TGTGCCAGCACCCGAGGGGAGGGCATTCAGTACTTC. V usage is TRBV7-9 and J usage is TRBJ2-4; 7 positions match TRBD2. Germline CDR1 reads SEHNR; CDR2 reads FQNEAQ (reference sequence). The CDR3 consists of 12 residues. Trimming at V came to 7 bases and at J to 9 bases, leaving 6 bases not matched to a gene.

This clonotype was detected only a few times. This rearrangement joins TRBV7-2 to TRBJ1-2, with D possibly being TRBD1 (5 bases). Trimming left V 5 bases short and J 7 bases short, with 11 bases between. Germline CDR1 is SGHTA and CDR2 is FQGNSA. This CDR3 contains 12 residues. The CDR3 here is CASSIRDSGYTF. CDR3 sequence (DNA): TGTGCCAGCAGCATCAGGGATAGTGGCTACACCTTC.

This clonotype was counted between two and nine times. The chain has TRBV20-1 and TRBJ1-1; D uncertain. Germline V gives CDR1 DFQATT, CDR2 SNEGSKA (reference sequence). The ends were cut back, 3 bases at V and 6 bases at J, with 17 bases in the middle. This CDR3 contains 14 residues. The CDR3 bases are TGCAGTGCTAGCCTCTCAGGACCAAAGGCTGAAGCTTTCTTT. As protein: CSASLSGPKAEAFF.

This chain uses TRBV28 with TRBJ2-2; tentatively, D is TRBD2 (5 bases). Germline values: CDR1 MDHEN, CDR2 SYDVKM. The CDR3 sequence is 15 residues long. Deletions cut 2 bases from V and 0 bases from J, with 7 bases between. CDR3 in DNA: TGTGCCAGCAGTTTACTCGGGACGAACACCGGGGAGCTGTTTTTT. Translation gives CASSLLGTNTGELFF.

This clonotype was counted a few times. The V gene is TRBV10-3, the J gene TRBJ1-2; D perhaps matches TRBD1 (5 bases). Deletions cut 3 bases from V and 8 bases from J, with 13 bases between. The CDR3 contains 13 residues. Germline V gene data show CDR1 as ENHRY and CDR2 as SYGVKD. The CDR3 DNA reads TGTGCCATCAGTGAAATGGGGCAAAGGGGCTACACCTTC. Translated, it gives CAISEMGQRGYTF.

The gene calls are TRBV20-1 and TRBJ2-5; TRBD2 matches at 11 bases. The CDR3 is 15 residues long. The V gene's germline CDR1 is DFQATT and CDR2 SNEGSKA (reference sequence). V lost 3 bases and J lost 7; bases outside the gene matches: 10. In DNA, the CDR3 is TGCAGTGCTAGTCAGCGGACTAGCGGGTGGGTGACCCAGTACTTC. This codes for CSASQRTSGWVTQYF.

The table lists this clonotype with a few counts. The chain recombines TRBV12-3 or TRBV12-4 with TRBJ1-1; no reliable D call. The V end was cut by 3 bases, the J end by 8 bases, with 13 bases between. The CDR3 length is 13 residues. The CDR3 region is CASSFANPIEAFF. The CDR3 DNA is TGTGCCAGCAGTTTTGCAAACCCCATCGAAGCTTTCTTT.

The chain has TRBV12-3 or TRBV12-4 and TRBJ2-3; 11 bases line up with TRBD2. With V trimmed by 7 bases and J by 1 base, 7 bases remained unmatched. This CDR3 comprises 16 residues. The CDR3 DNA reads as TGTGCCAGCAAGACTAGACTAGCGGGACGCACAGATACGCAGTATTTT. Translation: CASKTRLAGRTDTQYF.

This clonotype has more than one count but fewer than ten. V and J are TRBV19 and TRBJ2-3, with D tentatively TRBD2 (6 bases). CDR3 size: 16 residues. Trimming removed 3 bases at V and 2 bases at J, with 15 bases between. Germline CDR1 reads LNHDA; CDR2 reads SQIVND (reference sequence). The CDR3 is CASSIGAGTLTDTQYF. CDR3 DNA sequence: TGTGCCAGTAGTATTGGAGCCGGGACTCTCACAGATACGCAGTATTTT.

The rearrangement uses TRBV2 and TRBJ2-7; weak D call: TRBD1 (7 bases). V was cut by 4 bases and J by 0 bases, with 13 bases left in between. Germline V gives CDR1 SNHLY, CDR2 FYNNEI. CDR3 length: 15 residues. CDR3 amino acids: CASSVRGQTSYEQYF. For the CDR3, the DNA is TGTGCCAGCAGTGTGCGGGGACAGACCTCCTACGAGCAGTACTTC.

The chain combines TRBV10-2 with TRBJ2-1; 8 nucleotides align to TRBD2. The trim removed 6 bases at V and 7 bases at J, leaving 11 bases unmatched. Germline values: CDR1 WSHSY, CDR2 SAAADI. The CDR3 extends over 15 amino acids. CDR3 in amino acids: CASSPAQREFNEQFF. CDR3 in DNA: TGCGCCAGCAGCCCCGCCCAGCGGGAGTTTAATGAGCAGTTCTTC.

This sequence joins TRBV30 and TRBJ1-3, with D uncertain. V dropped 1 base and J dropped 3 bases, with 10 bases sitting between them. CDR1 GTSNPN and CDR2 SVGIG come from the germline V gene (reference sequence). The CDR3 is made up of 14 amino acids. The chain's CDR3 is CAWSGKGLGNTIYF. Written as DNA, the CDR3 is TGTGCCTGGAGTGGGAAAGGCCTTGGAAACACCATATATTTT.

In its sample, this clonotype was seen a few times. The genes are TRBV19 and TRBJ1-1, with no clear D. Germline V CDR1 and CDR2: LNHDA, SQIVND (reference sequence). V lost 2 bases and J lost 0, with 10 bases in between. This CDR3 is built from 15 residues. CDR3 sequence (DNA): TGTGCCAGTAGTATAAGGGTGGGGATGAACACTGAAGCTTTCTTT. Protein product: CASSIRVGMNTEAFF.

CDR3 sequence reads: CASSLHSNTEAFF. The CDR3 DNA sequence: TGTGCCAGCAGCTTACACTCGAACACTGAAGCTTTCTTT. The V call is TRBV7-9, the J call TRBJ1-1; D not certain. The CDR3 loop spans 13 amino acids. Germline CDR1 SEHNR, CDR2 FQNEAQ (reference sequence). Trimming removed 2 bases from V and 1 base from J, with 5 bases in between.

The V call is TRBV2, the J call TRBJ2-1, with 16 bases identical to TRBD2. The V gene end was trimmed by 6 bases and the J gene end by 15 bases; junction bases not matched to a gene: 14. Germline CDR1 is SNHLY and CDR2 is FYNNEI. The CDR3 covers 16 residues. The CDR3 loop reads CASSKDGTSGRAEVFF. The CDR3 DNA sequence: TGTGCCAGCAGCAAGGACGGGACTAGCGGGAGGGCCGAGGTGTTCTTC.

This clonotype appeared a few times. J is TRBJ2-7 and V is TRBV27; 8 bases line up with TRBD1. J lost 0 bases, V lost 7 bases, and 8 bases had no gene match. Germline V gives CDR1 MNHEY, CDR2 SMNVEV (reference sequence). The CDR3 contains 15 residues. CDR3 region: CASKDRGRSSYEQYF. The CDR3 nucleotides are TGTGCCAGCAAAGACAGGGGACGGAGCTCCTACGAGCAGTACTTC.

There are a few counts of this clonotype. The chain recombines TRBV7-6 with TRBJ2-3; a weak D match, TRBD1 (6 bases). The CDR3 is 13 residues long. V was shortened by 2 bases and J by 8 bases, with 11 bases between the two germline ends. Germline lookup yields CDR1 SGHVS and CDR2 FNYEAQ. The CDR3 spells CASSLSGAITQYF. Here the CDR3 DNA reads TGTGCCAGCAGCTTATCAGGGGCTATTACGCAGTATTTT.

V and J are TRBV28 and TRBJ1-2; maybe TRBD1 (6 bases). Trimming shortened V by 3 bases and J by 4 bases, and 12 bases separated the two germline ends. Germline assignment: CDR1 MDHEN and CDR2 SYDVKM. There are 14 residues in the CDR3. CDR3 loop: CASSLEGGGYGYTF. CDR3 sequence (DNA): TGTGCCAGCAGTTTGGAGGGGGGAGGCTATGGCTACACCTTC.

This chain connects TRBV5-4 to TRBJ2-7, with 9 positions matching TRBD1. J gave up 4 bases and V 1 base, and 6 bases lay outside the gene matches. The CDR3 runs to 15 residues. Per germline, CDR1 SGHNT and CDR2 YYREEE (reference sequence). The CDR3 DNA reads as TGTGCCAGCAGCTTGACGACAGGGGGTGTGTACGAGCAGTACTTC. This translates into CASSLTTGGVYEQYF.

The chain recombines TRBV6-1 with TRBJ1-2, with 8 bases that match TRBD1. From germline, CDR1 is MNHNS and CDR2 SASEGT. Trimming took 8 bases from V and 7 from J; bases not matched to a gene: 6. This CDR3 spans 12 amino acids. The CDR3 here is CASAGRGPGYTF. The CDR3 coding sequence is TGTGCCAGCGCCGGCAGGGGGCCTGGCTACACCTTC.

The rearrangement uses TRBV12-3 or TRBV12-4 and TRBJ2-5; tentative D call: TRBD2 (5 bases). Between the trimmed V and J ends, which lost 7 bases and 7 bases, there was a span of 10 bases. The CDR3 contains 11 residues. The CDR3 is CASKFGRTQYF. In DNA, the CDR3 is TGTGCCAGCAAGTTTGGGAGGACCCAGTACTTC.